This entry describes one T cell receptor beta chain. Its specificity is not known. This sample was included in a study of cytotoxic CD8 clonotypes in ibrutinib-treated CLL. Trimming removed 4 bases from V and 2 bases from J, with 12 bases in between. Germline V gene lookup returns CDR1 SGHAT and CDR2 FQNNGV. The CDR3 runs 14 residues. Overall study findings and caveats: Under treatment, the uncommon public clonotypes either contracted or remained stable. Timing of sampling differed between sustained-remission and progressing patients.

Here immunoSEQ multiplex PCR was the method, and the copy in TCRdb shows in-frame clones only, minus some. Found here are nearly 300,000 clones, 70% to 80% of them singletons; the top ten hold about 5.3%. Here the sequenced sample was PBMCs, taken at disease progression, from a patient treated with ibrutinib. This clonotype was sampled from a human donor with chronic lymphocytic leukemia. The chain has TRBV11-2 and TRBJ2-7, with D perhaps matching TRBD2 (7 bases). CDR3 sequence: CASSWRGGPYEQYF. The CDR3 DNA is TGTGCCAGCAGCTGGAGGGGGGGCCCCTACGAGCAGTACTTC.